This T cell receptor beta chain came from a study of CD8+CD57+ T cells in acquired aplastic anemia. Study at large: An average of roughly 2.9 ug of DNA was obtained from sorted CD4+ and CD8+ cells.

Those patients picked for sequencing had displayed CD8+CD57+ cell expansion on flow cytometry. Blood samples were obtained from patients who had received no prior therapy. A word on this clonotype: Its antigen is as yet unknown.

General observations from the study: Patients and controls shared under 30 CD8+ CDR3 sequences, highly expressed in patients.

CDR3 and TCR beta VDJ profiling relied on genomic DNA as the template. TCRdb reprocessed the reads via MiXCR and lists one record per CDR3 protein. The profile shows fewer than 250,000 distinct CDR3 sequences, around 45% of them singletons. CDR3 length: 13 residues. Germline V gives CDR1 KGHDR, CDR2 SFDVKD. V was clipped by 0 bases and J by 8 bases, with 9 bases between them. The source of this sequence is a human donor with aplastic anemia. J is TRBJ1-1 and V is TRBV24-1; D call uncertain. The material sequenced was sorted CD4+, CD8+, or CD8+CD57+ T cells (not recorded which) from PBMCs. The DNA of the CDR3 is TGTGCCACCAGTGATTTGCTTGGGATCGAAGCTTTCTTT. Protein: CATSDLLGIEAFF.